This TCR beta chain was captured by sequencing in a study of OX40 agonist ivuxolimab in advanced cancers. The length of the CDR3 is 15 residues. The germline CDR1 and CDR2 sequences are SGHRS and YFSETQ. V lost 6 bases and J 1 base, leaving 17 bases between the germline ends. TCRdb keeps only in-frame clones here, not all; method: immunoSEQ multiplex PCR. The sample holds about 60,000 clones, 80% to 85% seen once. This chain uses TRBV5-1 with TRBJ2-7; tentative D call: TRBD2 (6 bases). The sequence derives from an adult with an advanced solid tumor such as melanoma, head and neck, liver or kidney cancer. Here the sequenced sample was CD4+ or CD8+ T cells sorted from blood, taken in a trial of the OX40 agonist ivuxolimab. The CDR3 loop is CASISRDSLSYEQYF. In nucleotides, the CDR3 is TGCGCCAGCATTTCCCGGGACTCCCTATCCTACGAGCAGTACTTC.